These 2 T cell receptor beta chains came from one sample sequenced in a study of shared clonotypes between healthy human individuals. The repertoire was sequenced with immunoSEQ multiplex PCR; TCRdb's copy has only in-frame clones and lacks some. The sample includes about 1 million clones, 70% to 80% of them seen just once. Specimen: memory CD4+ T cells from PBMCs. Subset specified: CD45RA-negative fraction. These receptors all come from a man younger than 35 in good health. Some clones in this sample may be carry-over from other donors' samples.

The rearrangement links TRBV27 to TRBJ2-7; D perhaps matches TRBD2 (5 bases). V lost 4 bases to trimming and J lost 7 bases, with 14 bases between them. The CDR3 is 13 residues long. CDR1 MNHEY and CDR2 SMNVEV come from the germline V gene (reference sequence). CDR3 nucleotide sequence: TGTGCCAGCAGTTCCGCCTCTCGGGGTGAGCAGTACTTC. Encoded protein: CASSSASRGEQYF.

The V gene is TRBV7-2, the J gene TRBJ2-3; D is perhaps TRBD1 (6 bases). The CDR3 has 16 residues. Germline V gives CDR1 SGHTA, CDR2 FQGNSA. The V and J ends lost 6 bases and 10 bases respectively, with 26 bases between them. CDR3: CASSQRDTRGRAAQYF. The DNA for the CDR3 is TGTGCCAGCAGTCAACGGGACACCCGGGGCCGGGCCGCGCAGTATTTT.